A single sample is the source of the 17 T cell receptor beta chains below, sequenced in a study of blood T cells in healthy people across ages (dated by TCRdb to the mid-2010s). Library prep was done by 5' RACE. The reads were generated on an Illumina HiSeq 2500. A second PCR of roughly 7 to 11 cycles was performed with a sample-barcoded 5' primer and a J-beta primer mix. The public reads were reanalyzed by TCRdb: fastp trimming at Q25, MiXCR alignment, in-frame beta chains only. CDR3 protein duplicates are merged, each entry listing the most common genes and DNA. Recorded for this sample are roughly 1,700,000 distinct CDR3 sequences; 28% of them occurred a single time. Over 7% of the sample is taken by the ten largest. The specimen sequenced was blood. Receptor source: a woman aged 25 to 45 in good health.

This clonotype was picked up many times. The chain links TRBV12-3 or TRBV12-4 to TRBJ2-5; D is unclear. Trimming took 1 base from V and 2 from J, leaving 8 bases between them. The CDR3 length is 14 residues. The CDR3 region is CASSLVGEQETQYF. CDR3 coding DNA: TGTGCCAGCAGTTTAGTTGGAGAGCAAGAGACCCAGTACTTC.

This clonotype was seen a handful of times. Given a much more abundant clone one base away, this may be a read error. The chain combines TRBV2 with TRBJ1-2, with D unclear. Trimming shortened V by 8 bases and J by 4 bases, and 8 bases separated the two germline ends. Germline V gives CDR1 SNHLY, CDR2 FYNNEI. CDR3 length equals 11 residues. CDR3 sequence reads: CASGRTYGYTF. The DNA of the CDR3 is TGTGCCAGCGGTAGGACCTATGGCTACACCTTC.

The chain links TRBV5-5 to TRBJ1-2; 11 bases are shared with TRBD1. CDR1 is SGHKS and CDR2 is YYEKEE in the germline V gene (reference sequence). Trimming took 3 bases from V and 8 from J; bases not matched to a gene: 12. The CDR3 extends over 16 amino acids. For the CDR3, the DNA is TGTGCCAGCAGCTCCTGGGGGACAGGGGGATCAGGCGGCTACACCTTC. As protein: CASSSWGTGGSGGYTF.

This clonotype was recorded a few times. The V and J genes are TRBV28 and TRBJ2-5; TRBD2 matches 11 bases. V lost 0 bases to trimming and J lost 1 base; unmatched junction nucleotides: 1. CDR3 length equals 16 residues. The V gene's germline CDR1 is MDHEN and CDR2 SYDVKM. CDR3 nucleotide sequence: TGTGCCAGCAGTTTATGGGGGACTAGCGGCCAAGAGACCCAGTACTTC. This codes for CASSLWGTSGQETQYF.

In the case of this clonotype: This may come from a read error, since a much larger clone is one base off. The rearrangement joins TRBV5-5 to TRBJ1-2, with 8 bases lining up with TRBD1. Germline trimming cut 4 bases from V and 4 bases from J; bases unmatched to any gene: 6. This CDR3 has 14 amino acids. CDR1 is SGHKS, CDR2 YYEKEE, per germline (reference sequence). In DNA, the CDR3 is TGTGCCAGCAGCCGGGACAGGTTTAGCTATGGCTACACCTTC. This gives the protein CASSRDRFSYGYTF. The full variable domain, with the rest looked up from reference TRBV5-5 and TRBJ1-2, is DAGVTQSPTHLIKTRGQQVTLRCSPISGHKSVSWYQQVLGQGPQFIFQYYEKEERGRGNFPDRFSARQFPNYSSELNVNALLLGDSALYLCASSRDRFSYGYTFGSGTRLTVV.

This rearrangement joins TRBV27 to TRBJ1-1, with D unresolved. Trimming removed 10 bases at V and 3 bases at J, with 15 bases between. CDR3 length: 13 residues. Per germline, CDR1 MNHEY and CDR2 SMNVEV (reference sequence). For the CDR3, the DNA is TGTGCCACCCAACTAGAGGGTCACACTGAAGCTTTCTTT. Translated: CATQLEGHTEAFF.

This clonotype was recorded many times. The chain couples TRBV5-5 to TRBJ1-6; no reliable D call. The germline V gene encodes CDR1 SGHKS and CDR2 YYEKEE (reference sequence). Trimming shortened V by 4 bases and J by 10 bases, and 21 bases separated the two germline ends. This CDR3 is 16 amino acids long. The CDR3 loop reads CASSPGMQVVWSPLHF. The CDR3 DNA sequence: TGTGCCAGCAGCCCTGGCATGCAGGTGGTGTGGTCACCCCTCCACTTT.

This clonotype was counted between two and nine times. V usage is TRBV19 and J usage is TRBJ2-3; D may correspond to TRBD1 or TRBD2 (5 bases each). V dropped 3 bases and J dropped 7 bases, with 11 bases sitting between them. Germline V gives CDR1 LNHDA, CDR2 SQIVND (reference sequence). CDR3 length: 13 amino acids. Here the CDR3 reads CASSIGAPYTQYF. The DNA for the CDR3 is TGTGCCAGTAGTATCGGGGCCCCCTATACGCAGTATTTT.

This chain uses TRBV12-3 or TRBV12-4 with TRBJ2-7, with D tentatively TRBD2 (6 bases). The CDR3 covers 15 residues. The ends were cut back, 5 bases at V and 7 bases at J, with 21 bases in the middle. The CDR3 is CASSTDPGGEFEQYF. The CDR3 DNA reads as TGTGCCAGCAGTACAGACCCAGGCGGGGAATTTGAGCAGTACTTC.

The V and J genes are TRBV4-1 and TRBJ2-1; TRBD2 aligns across 12 bases. The germline V gene encodes CDR1 MGHRA and CDR2 YSYEKL. The CDR3 consists of 17 residues. The V and J ends lost 4 bases and 4 bases, in that order; junction bases with no gene match: 8. CDR3 nucleotides: TGCGCCAGCAGCCTTCCTCTGGGGACTAGCGGGTACAATGAGCAGTTCTTC. Its protein is CASSLPLGTSGYNEQFF.

As to this clonotype: The junction departs from the called germline gene at one end, perhaps through a read error. V is TRBV20-1 and J is TRBJ2-3; D is perhaps TRBD2 (5 bases). The CDR3 totals 14 residues. The V gene's germline CDR1 is DFQATT and CDR2 SNEGSKA (reference sequence). The CDR3 region is CGAPPRLAVDTQYF. In DNA form, the CDR3 reads TGCGGTGCCCCACCGAGGCTAGCAGTAGATACGCAGTATTTT.

The chain uses TRBV7-8 and TRBJ2-1; no definite D call. The CDR3 spans 15 residues. Trimming shortened V by 2 bases and J by 9 bases, and 17 bases separated the two germline ends. Germline lookup yields CDR1 SGHVS and CDR2 FQNEAQ. The CDR3 protein is CASSLRRGGLSEQFF. The DNA for the CDR3 is TGTGCCAGCAGCTTAAGGCGAGGTGGGCTGAGTGAGCAGTTCTTC.

The table lists this clonotype with a few counts. Here the CDR3 reads CASSEMASGSGIQYF. The CDR3 nucleotides are TGTGCCAGCAGTGAAATGGCTAGCGGGAGCGGTATTCAGTACTTC. The rearrangement joins TRBV2 to TRBJ2-4; 10 bases match TRBD2. The CDR3 covers 15 residues. Germline loops: CDR1 SNHLY, CDR2 FYNNEI. J lost 10 bases, V lost 2 bases, and 8 bases had no gene match.

About this clonotype itself: A read error may explain this, as a much larger clone is one base away. This chain uses TRBV7-2 with TRBJ2-1, with no clear D. Between the trimmed V and J ends, which lost 5 bases and 13 bases, there was a span of 18 bases. The germline V gene encodes CDR1 SGHTA and CDR2 FQGNSA. The CDR3 consists of 13 residues. CDR3 in DNA: TGTGCCAGCAGCCCCAGACGACTCGTACCCCAGTTCTTC. This translates into CASSPRRLVPQFF.

This chain connects TRBV12-3 or TRBV12-4 to TRBJ1-5; 10 positions match TRBD1. J was trimmed by 7 bases and V by 5 bases; bases with no gene match: 11. This CDR3 contains 16 residues. In DNA form, the CDR3 reads TGTGCCAGCAGTAGGGACAGGGGAGGAGGGAGCCAGCCCCAGCATTTT. This codes for CASSRDRGGGSQPQHF.

This rearrangement joins TRBV20-1 to TRBJ2-7; D ambiguous. Germline V gives CDR1 DFQATT, CDR2 SNEGSKA (reference sequence). The V end was cut by 4 bases, the J end by 4 bases, with 11 bases between. The length of the CDR3 is 12 residues. The CDR3 nucleotides read TGCAGTGCTACCGGACCCGAATACGAGCAGTACTTC. Encoded protein: CSATGPEYEQYF.

On this clonotype itself: A clone one base away is much larger, so this may be a read error. The V and J genes are TRBV5-1 and TRBJ2-5; D is uncertain. The assigned J gene may be wrong: the sequence end matches TRBJ2-7 better. This CDR3 region has 8 residues. CDR1 is SGHRS, CDR2 YFSETQ, per germline. As DNA, the CDR3 is TGCGCGAGCGACGAGCAGTACTTC. Translation gives CASDEQYF.